The source of this TCR beta chain is a study of CD8+ T cells in alopecia areata. The study, taken as a whole, reports: Patients showed less clear TCR sequence sharing than mice, possibly partly because of HLA diversity. As there was one nonresponder, how baseline CD8+ expansion relates to response remains uncertain.

Sample treatment: oral pan-JAK inhibitor, 5-10 mg twice daily. cDNA prepared by RNA extraction and subsequent reverse transcription served as the template for sequencing. Profiling relied on immunoSEQ multiplex PCR, and the TCRdb table lists in-frame clones only, not all of them. The sample includes more than 200,000 clones, roughly 64% of them seen just once. This CDR3 comprises 15 residues. Germline CDR1 MNHEY, CDR2 SVGAGI. Trimming removed 6 bases at V and 4 bases at J, with 19 bases between. Concerning this clone itself: Its cognate antigen is unknown.

The sample in question was CD4+ T cells sorted from blood, obtained at week 4, from a patient treated with tofacitinib. This chain uses TRBV6-5 with TRBJ2-7, with D maybe TRBD2 (6 bases). The clonotype comes from a human donor with alopecia areata. The CDR3 DNA reads TGTGCCAGCAGCGAAAACCGGGACTTTGGATACGAGCAGTACTTC. Translated, it gives CASSENRDFGYEQYF.